Listed below are T cell receptor beta chains from one sample, sequenced in a study of beta chain features in type 1 diabetes. The method was immunoSEQ multiplex PCR; TCRdb's version includes in-frame clones alone and lacks a portion of them. The sample yields roughly 610,000 clones, roughly a sixth seen once. The sequencing sample was made of naive CD4+ T cells from blood. All receptors derive from a man between 18 and 29 years old in good health. The CDR3 runs from the conserved cysteine through the conserved F or W. The D gene is left open where the match is weak. Clone size is stated in some rows and not others, as once, few, many or a class when expanded.

abundance: .
d_gene: .
v_gene: TRBV9
j_gene: TRBJ2-1
CDR3nt: TGTGCCAGCAGCTTTTCACGGGGTCCTCAAAATGAGCAGTTCTTC
CDR3aa: CASSFSRGPQNEQFF

abundance: few
d_gene: TRBD1
v_gene: TRBV7-9
j_gene: TRBJ1-2
CDR3nt: TGTGCCAGCAGCTTAGACAGGGGCTACTCGCTTAACTATGGCTACACCTTC
CDR3aa: CASSLDRGYSLNYGYTF

abundance: .
d_gene: TRBD1
v_gene: TRBV5-1
j_gene: TRBJ2-7
CDR3nt: TGCGCCAGCAGCTCCCGACAGGGGGATCCCTACGAGCAGTACTTC
CDR3aa: CASSSRQGDPYEQYF

abundance: .
d_gene: TRBD2
v_gene: TRBV7-2
j_gene: TRBJ2-7
CDR3nt: TGTGCCAGTAACATAGCGGGGGGCTCCTACGAGCAGTACTTC
CDR3aa: CASNIAGGSYEQYF

abundance: .
d_gene: .
v_gene: TRBV4-1
j_gene: TRBJ2-5
CDR3nt: TGCGCCAGCAGCCAAGAGGGGTTGGGGCAAGAGACCCAGTACTTC
CDR3aa: CASSQEGLGQETQYF

abundance: few
d_gene: TRBD1
v_gene: TRBV5-4
j_gene: TRBJ1-4
CDR3nt: TGTGCCAGCAGCTTCGGACAGGGCCAAGAAAAACTGTTTTTT
CDR3aa: CASSFGQGQEKLFF

abundance: .
d_gene: .
v_gene: TRBV7-2
j_gene: TRBJ2-7
CDR3nt: TGTGCCAGCAGCTTGGACCCTCGGGACGAGCAGTACTTC
CDR3aa: CASSLDPRDEQYF

abundance: .
d_gene: .
v_gene: TRBV28
j_gene: TRBJ1-5
CDR3nt: TGTGCCAGCAGTTTCGCAGGGAGGTTGAGACAAGGTCAGCCCCAGCATTTT
CDR3aa: CASSFAGRLRQGQPQHF

abundance: .
d_gene: .
v_gene: TRBV6-5
j_gene: TRBJ1-1
CDR3nt: TGTGCCAGCAGTCAGGGTCAGACTGAAGCTTTCTTT
CDR3aa: CASSQGQTEAFF

abundance: .
d_gene: TRBD1
v_gene: TRBV28
j_gene: TRBJ1-1
CDR3nt: TGTGCCAGCAGTTTGGGTGGACAGGGCAGCACTGAAGCTTTCTTT
CDR3aa: CASSLGGQGSTEAFF

abundance: .
d_gene: TRBD2
v_gene: TRBV5-6
j_gene: TRBJ2-3
CDR3nt: TGTGCCAGCAGCCCACTAGCGAGTAGCACAGATACGCAGTATTTT
CDR3aa: CASSPLASSTDTQYF

abundance: .
d_gene: .
v_gene: TRBV11-2
j_gene: TRBJ2-2
CDR3nt: TGTGCCAGCACAAACAGGAACACCGGGGAGCTGTTTTTT
CDR3aa: CASTNRNTGELFF

abundance: few
d_gene: .
v_gene: TRBV5-1
j_gene: TRBJ1-1
CDR3nt: TGCGCCAGCAGCTCCGACCCGAACACTGAAGCTTTCTTT
CDR3aa: CASSSDPNTEAFF

abundance: few
d_gene: .
v_gene: TRBV4-3
j_gene: TRBJ2-7
CDR3nt: TGCGCCAGCAGCCCTGGACAAGCCGAGCAGTACTTC
CDR3aa: CASSPGQAEQYF

abundance: few
d_gene: TRBD2
v_gene: TRBV11-2
j_gene: TRBJ2-1
CDR3nt: TGTGCCAGCAGCTTACGTACTAGCGGGAGTATTAATGAGCAGTTCTTC
CDR3aa: CASSLRTSGSINEQFF

abundance: .
d_gene: .
v_gene: TRBV6-4
j_gene: TRBJ1-2
CDR3nt: TGTGCCAGCAGTGACTCGAATTTCGGCGGCTACACCTTC
CDR3aa: CASSDSNFGGYTF

abundance: .
d_gene: .
v_gene: TRBV20-1
j_gene: TRBJ2-1
CDR3nt: TGCAGTGCTATGCACAATGAGCAGTTCTTC
CDR3aa: CSAMHNEQFF

abundance: few
d_gene: .
v_gene: TRBV29-1
j_gene: TRBJ2-5
CDR3nt: TGCAGCGTCCTGACATTAACAGGGCAAGAGACCCAGTACTTC
CDR3aa: CSVLTLTGQETQYF

abundance: .
d_gene: .
v_gene: TRBV5-6
j_gene: TRBJ1-2
CDR3nt: TGTGCCAGCAGGGCCCGAGGGGGAGGTGATGGCTACACCTTC
CDR3aa: CASRARGGGDGYTF

abundance: .
d_gene: .
v_gene: TRBV7-9
j_gene: TRBJ1-2
CDR3nt: TGTGCCAGCAGCCTGGGACAATGGGGTGGCTACACCTTC
CDR3aa: CASSLGQWGGYTF

abundance: few
d_gene: .
v_gene: TRBV18
j_gene: TRBJ1-1
CDR3nt: TGTGCCAGCTCACCAAGGGGGAACACTGAAGCTTTCTTT
CDR3aa: CASSPRGNTEAFF

abundance: few
d_gene: .
v_gene: TRBV7-3
j_gene: TRBJ2-7
CDR3nt: TGTGCCAGCAGCTCGGACAGACCCACCTACGAGCAGTACTTC
CDR3aa: CASSSDRPTYEQYF

abundance: few
d_gene: .
v_gene: TRBV5-4
j_gene: TRBJ2-1
CDR3nt: TGTGCCAGCAGTACCGGGACACCCTCCTACAATGAGCAGTTCTTC
CDR3aa: CASSTGTPSYNEQFF

abundance: few
d_gene: .
v_gene: TRBV6-5
j_gene: TRBJ1-2
CDR3nt: TGTGCCAGCAGTTACTCGAAGGCCCTCTATGGCTACACCTTC
CDR3aa: CASSYSKALYGYTF

abundance: few
d_gene: .
v_gene: TRBV7-2
j_gene: TRBJ1-5
CDR3nt: TGTGCCAGCAGCTTAGACAGGGTGAGCAATCAGCCCCAGCATTTT
CDR3aa: CASSLDRVSNQPQHF

abundance: few
d_gene: .
v_gene: TRBV7-2
j_gene: TRBJ2-5
CDR3nt: TGTGCCAGCAGCATAGTCGTGGAGACCCAGTACTTC
CDR3aa: CASSIVVETQYF

abundance: .
d_gene: .
v_gene: TRBV11-2
j_gene: TRBJ2-7
CDR3nt: TGTGCCAGCAGCGGCGGCACCAGCTCCTACGAGCAGTACTTC
CDR3aa: CASSGGTSSYEQYF

abundance: .
d_gene: TRBD2
v_gene: TRBV4-1
j_gene: TRBJ2-1
CDR3nt: TGCGCCAGCAGCCCTAGCGGGAGGGCCAATGAGCAGTTCTTC
CDR3aa: CASSPSGRANEQFF

abundance: .
d_gene: .
v_gene: TRBV28
j_gene: TRBJ1-2
CDR3nt: TGTGCCAGCAGTTTACCCGGGTATGGGACTGGCTACACCTTC
CDR3aa: CASSLPGYGTGYTF

abundance: few
d_gene: .
v_gene: TRBV5-4
j_gene: TRBJ1-2
CDR3nt: TGTGCCAGCAGCTTGTCACGAGGGGTCTATGGCTACACCTTC
CDR3aa: CASSLSRGVYGYTF

abundance: .
d_gene: .
v_gene: TRBV9
j_gene: TRBJ2-7
CDR3nt: TGTGCCAGCACCGGAGGGACAGCTAACTCCTACGAGCAGTACTTC
CDR3aa: CASTGGTANSYEQYF

abundance: few
d_gene: TRBD2
v_gene: TRBV11-1
j_gene: TRBJ2-3
CDR3nt: TGTGCCAGCAAACTAGCGGAATACACAGATACGCAGTATTTT
CDR3aa: CASKLAEYTDTQYF

abundance: .
d_gene: .
v_gene: TRBV7-8
j_gene: TRBJ2-7
CDR3nt: TGTGCCAGCACCCGGAGGTTCTCCTACGAGCAGTACTTC
CDR3aa: CASTRRFSYEQYF

abundance: few
d_gene: .
v_gene: TRBV14
j_gene: TRBJ1-3
CDR3nt: TGTGCCAGCAGCCAAGGCCAGGGTACCTCTGGAAACACCATATATTTT
CDR3aa: CASSQGQGTSGNTIYF

abundance: few
d_gene: .
v_gene: TRBV2
j_gene: TRBJ1-3
CDR3nt: TGTGCCTCAGGACAGCGAAGGACAAACTCTGGAAACACCATATATTTT
CDR3aa: CASGQRRTNSGNTIYF

abundance: few
d_gene: .
v_gene: TRBV4-1
j_gene: TRBJ2-1
CDR3nt: TGCGCCAGCAGCCAGGCGAGCAATGAGCAGTTCTTC
CDR3aa: CASSQASNEQFF

abundance: .
d_gene: .
v_gene: TRBV5-1
j_gene: TRBJ1-1
CDR3nt: TGCGCCAGCAGCTTGGCGACATCCACTGAAGCTTTCTTT
CDR3aa: CASSLATSTEAFF

abundance: .
d_gene: .
v_gene: TRBV5-1
j_gene: TRBJ1-2
CDR3nt: TGCGCCAGCAGCTTGGCCCAGTCTTCTGCTAACTATGGCTACACCTTC
CDR3aa: CASSLAQSSANYGYTF

abundance: .
d_gene: .
v_gene: TRBV6-5
j_gene: TRBJ2-5
CDR3nt: TGTGCCAGCAGTTACCAGGGGGACTACCAAGAGACCCAGTACTTC
CDR3aa: CASSYQGDYQETQYF

abundance: .
d_gene: .
v_gene: TRBV7-2
j_gene: TRBJ2-7
CDR3nt: TGTGCCAGCAGCGTTTCCAGACAGACGAGCTCCTACGAGCAGTACTTC
CDR3aa: CASSVSRQTSSYEQYF

abundance: .
d_gene: .
v_gene: TRBV5-4
j_gene: TRBJ1-1
CDR3nt: TGTGCCAGCAGCTTGGATCTGCCAGGAACAACTGAAGCTTTCTTT
CDR3aa: CASSLDLPGTTEAFF

abundance: .
d_gene: .
v_gene: TRBV28
j_gene: TRBJ1-1
CDR3nt: TGTGCCAGCAGTCCCGGACAGAAGAACACTGAAGCTTTCTTT
CDR3aa: CASSPGQKNTEAFF

abundance: .
d_gene: .
v_gene: TRBV21-1
j_gene: TRBJ2-1
CDR3nt: TGTGCCAGCAGCAAAGACTGGGTAGGGATGTCCTCCTACAATGAGCAGTTCTTC
CDR3aa: CASSKDWVGMSSYNEQFF

abundance: .
d_gene: TRBD1
v_gene: TRBV7-2
j_gene: TRBJ2-5
CDR3nt: TGTGCCAGCAGCCCCGGAACAGGGGGAGAGACCCAGTACTTC
CDR3aa: CASSPGTGGETQYF

abundance: few
d_gene: .
v_gene: TRBV27
j_gene: TRBJ1-1
CDR3nt: TGTGCCAGCAGGGAGACAGGATGGAACACTGAAGCTTTCTTT
CDR3aa: CASRETGWNTEAFF

abundance: .
d_gene: TRBD1
v_gene: TRBV7-9
j_gene: TRBJ2-5
CDR3nt: TGTGCCAGCAGCCCCGGACAGGGACGAGAGACCCAGTACTTC
CDR3aa: CASSPGQGRETQYF

abundance: .
d_gene: TRBD1
v_gene: TRBV19
j_gene: TRBJ2-1
CDR3nt: TGTGCCAGTAGTATAGGAGGTCGGGACAGGGTTCGGGGTGAGCAGTTCTTC
CDR3aa: CASSIGGRDRVRGEQFF

abundance: .
d_gene: .
v_gene: TRBV4-2
j_gene: TRBJ2-3
CDR3nt: TGTGCCAGCAGCCAGAAGGAAACGCGGAGCACAGATACGCAGTATTTT
CDR3aa: CASSQKETRSTDTQYF

abundance: few
d_gene: .
v_gene: TRBV7-2
j_gene: TRBJ1-1
CDR3nt: TGTGCCAGCAGCCTCACGGGACTTGCTGAAGCTTTCTTT
CDR3aa: CASSLTGLAEAFF

abundance: .
d_gene: .
v_gene: TRBV27
j_gene: TRBJ1-1
CDR3nt: TGTGCCAGCAGGGCCCGGGACCCGGCTGAAGCTTTCTTT
CDR3aa: CASRARDPAEAFF

abundance: .
d_gene: TRBD1
v_gene: TRBV5-4
j_gene: TRBJ2-1
CDR3nt: TGTGCCAGCAGCACCAGACAGGGGCCCTCCTACAATGAGCAGTTCTTC
CDR3aa: CASSTRQGPSYNEQFF

abundance: .
d_gene: .
v_gene: TRBV7-9
j_gene: TRBJ2-5
CDR3nt: TGTGCCAGCAGCTACAGACAGGAACGAGAGACCCAGTACTTC
CDR3aa: CASSYRQERETQYF

abundance: few
d_gene: .
v_gene: TRBV25-1
j_gene: TRBJ1-1
CDR3nt: TGTGCCAGCACCTCCGCGGGGACGAACACTGAAGCTTTCTTT
CDR3aa: CASTSAGTNTEAFF

abundance: .
d_gene: .
v_gene: TRBV21-1
j_gene: TRBJ1-2
CDR3nt: TGTGCCAGCAGCCCCAGGGGGCGGGTGAAAGTCTATGGCTACACCGACTCGGGCTACACCTTC
CDR3aa: CASSPRGRVKVYGYTDSGYTF

abundance: few
d_gene: .
v_gene: TRBV7-8
j_gene: TRBJ1-1
CDR3nt: TGTGCCAGCAGCTTAGCGATCTTAGGTATAACAGACGAAATGAACACTGAAGCTTTCTTT
CDR3aa: CASSLAILGITDEMNTEAFF